This is a list of T cell receptor beta chains from one sample in a study of blood T cell repertoires in COVID-19. Repertoires were generated with immunoSEQ multiplex PCR, while TCRdb's copy carries only in-frame clones and drops some. The sample holds approximately 230,000 clones, 80% to 90% seen once. The sequencing input was PBMCs or T cells enriched from blood (not recorded which). These receptors were collected from a woman aged 50 to 60 with acute COVID-19. The CDR3 runs from the conserved cysteine through the conserved F or W. D genes are given only for firm matches. The size field is filled for only some rows; it gives once, few, many or a size class.

CDR3 DNA	CDR3 protein	clone size	V gene	D gene	J gene
TGTGCCAGCAACGGCTACGAGCAGTACTTC	CASNGYEQYF	.	TRBV6-5	.	TRBJ2-7
TGTGCCAGTAGTATTCGCCTAGCGGAGGGAGAGACCCAGTACTTC	CASSIRLAEGETQYF	.	TRBV19	TRBD2	TRBJ2-5
TGCGCCAGCAGCTTGGCACTAGCGGGAGGGGCGTTCTTC	CASSLALAGGAFF	.	TRBV5-1	TRBD2	TRBJ2-1
TGTGCCAGCAGCCCGGGGACAGGGAGGGAAAAACTGTTTTTT	CASSPGTGREKLFF	.	TRBV5-4	TRBD1	TRBJ1-4
TGTGCCAGCAGCAAACCAGAGGGACAGGGGGCAGGAGGCTACACCTTC	CASSKPEGQGAGGYTF	.	TRBV28	TRBD1	TRBJ1-2
TGTGCCAGCGGTCCAATGATGACAGGAAAGTATCAGCCCCAGCATTTT	CASGPMMTGKYQPQHF	.	TRBV3-1/TRBV3-2	.	TRBJ1-5
TGTGCCTGGAGTGCTGGGGGCTACGGCTACACCTTC	CAWSAGGYGYTF	once	TRBV30	.	TRBJ1-2
TGTGCCAGTACCCCCAGAAGGTGGACAGGTGGCAATCAGCCCCAGCATTTT	CASTPRRWTGGNQPQHF	few	TRBV19	TRBD1	TRBJ1-5
TGTGCCAGCAGCCCCGGACTAGCGGGAGGTAAAGAGCAGTTCTTC	CASSPGLAGGKEQFF	.	TRBV7-3	TRBD2	TRBJ2-1
TGTGCCATCAGTACTACAGGGGGCGCGTACAATGAGCAGTTCTTC	CAISTTGGAYNEQFF	.	TRBV10-3	TRBD1	TRBJ2-1
TGTGCCTGGAGTCCTCCGGGACAGCTGGGTGAAAAACTGTTTTTT	CAWSPPGQLGEKLFF	.	TRBV30	TRBD1	TRBJ1-4
TGTGCCAGCAGAACTGACCGGGACAGCAACTATGGCTACACCTTC	CASRTDRDSNYGYTF	.	TRBV6-5	TRBD1	TRBJ1-2
TGTGCCAGCAGCCCCCAGGAGGCCTATGGCTACACCTTC	CASSPQEAYGYTF	.	TRBV7-3	.	TRBJ1-2
TGTGCCAGCCCACAAGGGGCGGTGAGCTCCTACAATGAGCAGTTCTTC	CASPQGAVSSYNEQFF	.	TRBV2	.	TRBJ2-1
TGTGCCAGCAGCTCAACCACAGGGGGCGGTGGCTACACCTTC	CASSSTTGGGGYTF	.	TRBV7-8	TRBD1	TRBJ1-2
TGTGCCAGCAGTGGAACAGAATTTGGCGGCTACACCTTC	CASSGTEFGGYTF	.	TRBV2	.	TRBJ1-2
TGTGCCAGTAGTTGGGCAGGGGCCGACAATGAGCAGTTCTTC	CASSWAGADNEQFF	.	TRBV19	.	TRBJ2-1
TGTGCCAGCTCACTATCCTACGAGCAGTACTTC	CASSLSYEQYF	few	TRBV18	.	TRBJ2-7
TGCGCCAGCAGCCGAATGGGACAGGGAAGAAATGAGCAGTTCTTC	CASSRMGQGRNEQFF	.	TRBV5-1	TRBD1	TRBJ2-1
TGTGCCAGCAGGTACAGCGGACCTACCGGGGAGCTGTTTTTT	CASRYSGPTGELFF	.	TRBV27	.	TRBJ2-2
TGTGCCTGGAGTGCCGGGACACTAGTCTACGAGCAGTACTTC	CAWSAGTLVYEQYF	once	TRBV30	.	TRBJ2-7
TGTGCCAGCAGCCTAGACAGGGGCTGGGAGACCCAGTACTTC	CASSLDRGWETQYF	.	TRBV7-2	TRBD1	TRBJ2-5
.	CASSSSAGEITDTQYF	.	TRBV27	.	TRBJ2-3
TGTGCCAGCAGCCCGGAGACAGCCTTCAATCAGCCCCAGCATTTT	CASSPETAFNQPQHF	.	TRBV21-1	.	TRBJ1-5
TGTGCCAGCAGCTTAGTAAGGACAGTTGAGGCTTTCTTT	CASSLVRTVEAFF	.	TRBV11-2	.	TRBJ1-1
TGTGCCAGCAGTACTGACAGGGGAGGGTACGAGCAGTACTTC	CASSTDRGGYEQYF	.	TRBV6-5	.	TRBJ2-7
TGTGCCAGTAACATACAGGGGTCAATTCAGCCCCAGCATTTT	CASNIQGSIQPQHF	.	TRBV19	TRBD1	TRBJ1-5
TGTGCCAGCAACAGGGACAGGGGGCCCCTCGACCTCGAGCAGTACTTC	CASNRDRGPLDLEQYF	.	TRBV7-3	TRBD1	TRBJ2-7
TGTGCCAGCTCTCAAGGACAGGGGGCCTATGGCTACACCTTC	CASSQGQGAYGYTF	.	TRBV18	TRBD1	TRBJ1-2
TGTGCCAGCAGCCAAGATTGGCGGGAGTGGTGGAATGAGCAGTTCTTC	CASSQDWREWWNEQFF	few	TRBV4-2	TRBD2	TRBJ2-1
TGTGCCAGCAGGCTTCGGGACTCGAAAGCCTACGAGCAGTACTTC	CASRLRDSKAYEQYF	.	TRBV2	.	TRBJ2-7
TGTGCCAGCAGGGACAGGGGACACACCATATATTTT	CASRDRGHTIYF	.	TRBV6-5	TRBD1	TRBJ1-3
TGTGCCAGCAGCTTAGCCAAGGGGGGACTAGCGGGACCGTACTTC	CASSLAKGGLAGPYF	.	TRBV7-9	TRBD2	TRBJ2-7
TGTGCCAGCAGCTTACGGGGGGCCCCAGAGACCCAGTACTTC	CASSLRGAPETQYF	.	TRBV7-2	.	TRBJ2-5